The 5 T cell receptor beta chains given below trace back to one sample, sequenced in a study of shared clonotypes between healthy human individuals. TCRdb's table, derived via immunoSEQ multiplex PCR, lists solely in-frame clones and lacks some. The repertoire holds some 380,000 clones, with around 96% as singletons. The sequenced sample was memory CD8+ T cells sorted from blood. Regarding subset: CD45RO+ cells pooled with CCR7-negative TemRA cells. The receptor set was obtained from a man aged 25-45 years in good health.

This sequence joins TRBV9 and TRBJ1-1; possible D gene TRBD1, 6 bases. The germline CDR1 and CDR2 sequences are SGDLS and YYNGEE. The CDR3 consists of 16 residues. V lost 0 bases to trimming and J lost 5 bases, with 17 bases between them. This CDR3 is CASSVGKVPQGTEAFF. Written as DNA, the CDR3 is TGTGCCAGCAGCGTAGGGAAAGTACCCCAGGGGACTGAAGCTTTCTTT.

CDR3 in DNA: TGTGCCAGCAGTATTCAGTACACTGAAGCTTTCTTT. Translating it yields CASSIQYTEAFF. The V and J genes are TRBV28 and TRBJ1-1, with D uncertain. The V end was cut by 5 bases, the J end by 3 bases, with 7 bases between. Per the germline V gene, CDR1 is MDHEN and CDR2 is SYDVKM. CDR3 length: 12 amino acids.

This chain uses TRBV11-3 with TRBJ2-1; D uncertain. V was clipped by 1 base and J by 9 bases, with 16 bases between them. There are 15 residues in the CDR3. The germline CDR1 and CDR2 sequences are SGHNT and YENEEA. The CDR3 region is CASSLAGRKFSEQFF. Here the CDR3 DNA reads TGTGCCAGCAGCTTAGCGGGTAGGAAGTTTAGTGAGCAGTTCTTC.

This chain links TRBV28 with TRBJ1-1, with a tentative D call TRBD1 (6 bases). Germline V lookup: CDR1 MDHEN, CDR2 SYDVKM. The V end was cut by 1 base, the J end by 5 bases, with 14 bases between. The CDR3 totals 15 residues. CDR3 in amino acids: CASSLFDRRWTEAFF. The CDR3, as DNA: TGTGCCAGCAGTTTATTCGACAGGAGGTGGACTGAAGCTTTCTTT.

The V and J genes are TRBV18 and TRBJ2-3; TRBD2 matches 12 bases. This CDR3 has 18 residues. Trimming took 1 base from V and 3 from J; bases not matched to a gene: 8. CDR1 and CDR2 (germline): KGHSH, LQKENI. Written as DNA, the CDR3 is TGTGCCAGCTCACCACGATACCCCGGGACTAGCGGGACAGATACGCAGTATTTT. This gives the protein CASSPRYPGTSGTDTQYF.